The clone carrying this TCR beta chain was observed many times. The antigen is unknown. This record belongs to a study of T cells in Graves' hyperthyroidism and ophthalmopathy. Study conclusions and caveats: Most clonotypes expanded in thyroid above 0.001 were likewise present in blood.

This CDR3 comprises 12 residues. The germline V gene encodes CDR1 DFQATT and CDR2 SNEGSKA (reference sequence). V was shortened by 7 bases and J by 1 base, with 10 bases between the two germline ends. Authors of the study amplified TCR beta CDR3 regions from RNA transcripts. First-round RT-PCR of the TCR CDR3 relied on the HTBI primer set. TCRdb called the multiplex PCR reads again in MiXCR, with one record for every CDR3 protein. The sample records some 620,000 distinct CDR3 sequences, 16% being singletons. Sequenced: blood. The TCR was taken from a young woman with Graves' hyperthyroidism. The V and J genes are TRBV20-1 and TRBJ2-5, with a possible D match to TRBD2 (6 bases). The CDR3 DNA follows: TGCAGTGACGGGACTTCCCAAGAGACCCAGTACTTC. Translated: CSDGTSQETQYF.